This passage covers 10 T cell receptor beta chains from one sample sequenced in a study of T-cell reconstitution after alpha-beta-depleted transplantation in children (dated by TCRdb to about 2016). The protocol used for the library was PCR. Sequencing took place on an Illumina HiSeq 2500. TCR library preparation used molecular barcoding, with unique molecular identifiers applied to normalize quantification of the TCRbeta repertoire. The public reads were run again by TCRdb, first through fastp at Q25 and then through MiXCR, and only productive beta chains were kept. Each entry is one CDR3 protein sequence, shown with its most common DNA and genes. The sample table holds about 210,000 distinct CDR3 sequences, of which roughly 18% were seen once. Roughly two fifths of the sample goes to the ten largest clones. In the paper's terms, the treatment or condition label means: allogeneic hematopoietic cell transplantation with graft depleted of TCRalphabeta T cells and CD19 B cells.

Sequences were derived from PBMCs, mostly from graft donor cells, sampled 360 days after TCRalphabeta/CD19-depleted stem cell transplant. The receptors were gathered from a male patient between 2 and 10 years old who had a stem cell transplant for acute lymphoblastic leukemia, so the T cells may come from the graft donor.

J is TRBJ1-3 and V is TRBV19, with TRBD1 as a possible D gene (5 bases). The germline CDR1 and CDR2 sequences are LNHDA and SQIVND (reference sequence). V was clipped by 4 bases and J by 0 bases, with 10 bases between them. CDR3 size: 15 residues. The CDR3 coding sequence is TGTGCCAGTAGTAAGACAGCCACCTCTGGAAACACCATATATTTT. This translates into CASSKTATSGNTIYF.

This clonotype was observed a handful of times. The V and J genes are TRBV2 and TRBJ2-7; D gene unclear. Germline CDR1 reads SNHLY; CDR2 reads FYNNEI. The germline V and J ends were trimmed by 7 bases and 6 bases, with 10 bases remaining between them. The CDR3 consists of 11 residues. For the CDR3, the DNA is TGTGCCAGCACCGAGCCGCGCGAGCAGTACTTC. Its protein is CASTEPREQYF.

This clonotype has a handful of counts. This sequence joins TRBV18 and TRBJ2-1, with 7 bases lining up with TRBD2. The CDR3 has 10 residues. The germline gives CDR1 KGHSH, CDR2 LQKENI. Trimming at V came to 10 bases and at J to 8 bases, leaving 2 bases not matched to a gene. CDR3 nucleotides: TGTGCCACCCGGGGGGATGAGCAGTTCTTC. Translating gives CATRGDEQFF.

In its sample, this clonotype was seen a few times. The chain uses TRBV6-1 and TRBJ1-1, with no clear D. The CDR3 covers 13 residues. Trimming left V 0 bases short and J 8 bases short, with 10 bases between. Germline values: CDR1 MNHNS, CDR2 SASEGT. The CDR3 region has the DNA TGTGCCAGCAGTGAAGCTAGGGCGAGCGAAGCTTTCTTT. Translated: CASSEARASEAFF.

This clonotype showed up many times. The chain uses TRBV24-1 and TRBJ2-5; TRBD2 aligns across 13 bases. Trimming took 4 bases from V and 5 from J; bases not matched to a gene: 6. The CDR3 is 16 residues long. CDR1 and CDR2 from the germline V gene are KGHDR and SFDVKD. The CDR3 nucleotides are TGTGCCACCAGTGAGTGGACTAGCGGGGGTGGCGAGACCCAGTACTTC. Its translation: CATSEWTSGGGETQYF.

This clonotype was detected a few times. This chain links TRBV7-9 with TRBJ2-7, with 7 nucleotides matching TRBD2. CDR3 length equals 15 residues. Germline V lookup: CDR1 SEHNR, CDR2 FQNEAQ (reference sequence). After removal of 6 bases from V and 3 bases from J, the junction contained 11 bases not matched to a gene. CDR3 bases: TGTGCCAGCAGTAGAATGGGAGGGCAGGGCTACGAGCAGTACTTC. This translates into CASSRMGGQGYEQYF.

This chain joins TRBV3-1 and TRBJ2-4; tentatively, D is TRBD1 or TRBD2 (5 bases each). V was shortened by 5 bases and J by 3 bases, with 20 bases between the two germline ends. This CDR3 is 17 amino acids long. Germline V gene lookup returns CDR1 LGHDT and CDR2 YNNKEL (reference sequence). CDR3 bases: TGTGCCAGCAGCGTCCCGGGGCCGCCTTTCGGCAAAAACATTCAGTACTTC. Translating gives CASSVPGPPFGKNIQYF.

This clonotype showed up just a few times. The rearrangement uses TRBV24-1 and TRBJ2-1, with D possibly matching TRBD2 (6 bases). Germline V gene data show CDR1 as KGHDR and CDR2 as SFDVKD. V lost 2 bases and J lost 6, with 16 bases in between. CDR3 length equals 16 residues. The CDR3 region is CATSDSDWLASNEQFF. The CDR3 bases are TGTGCCACCAGTGATTCCGACTGGCTAGCGAGCAATGAGCAGTTCTTC.

J is TRBJ2-7 and V is TRBV27, with D possibly being TRBD1 or TRBD2 (5 bases each). Trimming took off 4 bases at V and 3 bases at J, with 13 bases between the two ends. The CDR3 covers 14 residues. Looked up from germline, CDR1 is MNHEY and CDR2 is SMNVEV (reference sequence). The CDR3 sequence is CASSSGTEIYEQYF. The CDR3 DNA reads TGTGCCAGCAGTTCCGGGACGGAGATCTACGAGCAGTACTTC.

Only a few counts were recorded for this clonotype. The chain joins TRBV6-5 to TRBJ2-1, with TRBD2 matching 14 bases. V was pared by 1 base and J by 5 bases, with 4 bases of the junction left unmatched. Germline CDR1 reads MNHEY; CDR2 reads SVGAGI. The CDR3 sequence is 17 residues long. CDR3 in amino acids: CASSYFPTSGGDNEQFF. The CDR3 DNA reads TGTGCCAGCAGTTACTTTCCGACTAGCGGGGGGGACAATGAGCAGTTCTTC.